The 24 T cell receptor beta chains presented below share a single source sample, sequenced in a study of CD8 T cells in ankylosing spondylitis. TCRdb reanalysed the 5' RACE reads using MiXCR and keeps one entry per CDR3 protein. Altogether approximately 350,000 distinct CDR3 sequences are present, about 15% being singletons, with the ten largest covering less than 1.1%. The sample taken for sequencing was blood, either unsorted or a sorted T cell fraction (not recorded which). These receptors originate from a male donor with ankylosing spondylitis or in good health (not recorded which).

This clonotype was found a few times. The chain couples TRBV5-1 to TRBJ2-7, with TRBD2 matching over 13 bases. Germline assignment: CDR1 SGHRS and CDR2 YFSETQ. J gave up 2 bases and V 3 bases, and 8 bases lay outside the gene matches. The CDR3 consists of 17 residues. The CDR3 sequence: CASSSGLAGLIPYEQYF. For the CDR3, the DNA is TGCGCCAGCAGCTCGGGACTAGCGGGACTTATTCCCTACGAGCAGTACTTC.

On this clonotype: This could be a read error, since a much larger clone is one nucleotide away. The V call is TRBV18, the J call TRBJ2-3, with D possibly TRBD1 on 6 matching bases. This CDR3 contains 15 residues. Germline V CDR1 and CDR2: KGHSH, LQKENI. V lost 1 base and J 0 bases, leaving 8 bases between the germline ends. The CDR3 loop reads CASSPRTVSTDTQYF. The DNA for the CDR3 is TGTGCCAGCTCACCACGGACAGTCAGCACAGATACGCAGTATTTT.

The rearrangement uses TRBV19 and TRBJ1-4, with no clear D. The germline V gene encodes CDR1 LNHDA and CDR2 SQIVND (reference sequence). Deletions cut 5 bases from V and 8 bases from J, with 9 bases between. This CDR3 spans 12 amino acids. This CDR3 reads CASSPRDEKLFF. DNA of the CDR3: TGTGCCAGTAGTCCCCGTGACGAAAAACTGTTTTTT.

This clonotype was seen a handful of times. The V call is TRBV20-1, the J call TRBJ2-5; 7 bases agree with TRBD2. The germline CDR1 and CDR2 sequences are DFQATT and SNEGSKA (reference sequence). The V segment lost 5 bases and the J segment 2 bases; nucleotides outside the gene matches: 5. This CDR3 has 13 residues. CDR3 nucleotide sequence: TGCAGTGCTTGGACTAGGAGGCAAGAGACCCAGTACTTC. The encoded protein is CSAWTRRQETQYF.

The CDR3 sequence: CSFPAKNARYGYTF. The CDR3 DNA reads TGCAGTTTCCCTGCCAAAAACGCCCGCTATGGCTACACCTTC. The chain carries TRBV20-1 and TRBJ1-2; D gene uncertain. The CDR3 is 14 residues long. Trimming pared 8 bases from V and 4 bases from J, leaving 20 bases between. Germline V gene data show CDR1 as DFQATT and CDR2 as SNEGSKA (reference sequence).

The chain employs TRBV6-2 or TRBV6-3 and TRBJ1-1; TRBD1 matches at 9 bases. The CDR3 consists of 15 residues. The trim removed 4 bases at V and 10 bases at J, leaving 13 bases unmatched. Germline CDR1 reads MNHEY; CDR2 reads SVGEGT. The CDR3, as DNA: TGTGCCAGCAGTTCACGTCCCGGGACAGGGTTATCAGCTTTCTTT. It yields the protein CASSSRPGTGLSAFF.

The chain couples TRBV11-2 to TRBJ1-1, with a possible D match to TRBD1 (5 bases). Trimming shortened V by 0 bases and J by 7 bases, and 9 bases separated the two germline ends. The CDR3 loop spans 13 amino acids. Germline CDR1 is SGHAT and CDR2 is FQNNGV. CDR3 in amino acids: CASSLDHRSEAFF. CDR3 sequence (DNA): TGTGCCAGCAGCTTAGATCACAGGAGTGAAGCTTTCTTT.

This clonotype was counted between two and nine times. V is TRBV9 and J is TRBJ2-1; the match to TRBD2 covers 8 bases. V shed 2 bases, J shed 6 bases, and the junction held 7 bases outside the gene matches. From germline, CDR1 is SGDLS and CDR2 YYNGEE. This CDR3 region has 15 residues. CDR3 nucleotides: TGTGCCAGCAGCGTGTCGGGGGGGCTAGTCAATGAGCAGTTCTTC. It specifies CASSVSGGLVNEQFF.

The table lists this clonotype with many counts. V usage is TRBV6-1 and J usage is TRBJ1-6, with a weak D call TRBD1 (5 bases). Trimming took 1 base from V and 6 from J, leaving 10 bases between them. The CDR3 length is 15 residues. The V gene's germline CDR1 is MNHNS and CDR2 SASEGT. This chain's CDR3 is CASSEGGAGNSPLHF. CDR3 nucleotides: TGTGCCAGCAGTGAAGGTGGGGCAGGTAATTCACCCCTCCACTTT.

This clonotype has only a few counts. This chain joins TRBV4-2 and TRBJ2-2; TRBD1 agrees at 9 bases. J was trimmed by 7 bases and V by 0 bases; bases with no gene match: 3. Germline CDR1 LGHNA, CDR2 YNFKEQ. The CDR3 is made up of 15 amino acids. Here the CDR3 reads CASSQDPTGGGELFF. The CDR3 nucleotides read TGTGCCAGCAGCCAAGACCCGACAGGGGGCGGGGAGCTGTTTTTT.

Only a few counts were recorded for this clonotype. V is TRBV7-7 and J is TRBJ2-1, with TRBD1 matching 9 bases. In germline, CDR1 is SSHAT, CDR2 FNYEAQ (reference sequence). The CDR3 runs to 15 residues. After removal of 1 base from V and 6 bases from J, the junction contained 4 bases not matched to a gene. CDR3 protein: CASSLERTGVNEQFF. As DNA, the CDR3 is TGTGCCAGCAGCTTAGAGAGGACAGGGGTCAATGAGCAGTTCTTC.

Only a few counts were recorded for this clonotype. The chain employs TRBV2 and TRBJ2-3; D gene ambiguous. The CDR3 length is 12 residues. The ends were cut back, 6 bases at V and 7 bases at J, with 11 bases in the middle. Germline V CDR1 and CDR2: SNHLY, FYNNEI. DNA for the CDR3: TGTGCCAGCAGCCCCCCGCGGAATACGCAGTATTTT. This translates into CASSPPRNTQYF.

The chain couples TRBV6-1 to TRBJ2-3; D gene uncertain. In germline, CDR1 is MNHNS, CDR2 SASEGT. Trimming pared 2 bases from V and 5 bases from J, leaving 11 bases between. The CDR3 spans 14 residues. CDR3 in amino acids: CASSERIWGDTQYF. The CDR3 DNA follows: TGTGCCAGCAGTGAACGGATCTGGGGAGATACGCAGTATTTT.

This clonotype has at least ten counts. The chain carries TRBV11-2 and TRBJ1-4; D unresolved. CDR3 length equals 15 residues. Germline values: CDR1 SGHAT, CDR2 FQNNGV. V gave up 4 bases and J gave up 0 bases, with 9 bases separating them. CDR3 residues: CASSSRTTTNEKLFF. As DNA, the CDR3 is TGTGCCAGCAGCTCCCGCACTACAACTAATGAAAAACTGTTTTTT.

This clonotype appeared many times. The genes are TRBV7-9 and TRBJ1-1, with no clear D. Trimming shortened V by 2 bases and J by 5 bases, and 9 bases separated the two germline ends. Germline CDR1 and CDR2: SEHNR and FQNEAQ (reference sequence). The CDR3 consists of 13 residues. CDR3 sequence: CASSLPGRTEAFF. The CDR3 DNA reads TGTGCCAGCAGCTTACCCGGACGAACTGAAGCTTTCTTT. The full variable domain, with the rest looked up from reference TRBV7-9 and TRBJ1-1, is DTGVSQNPRHKITKRGQNVTFRCDPISEHNRLYWYRQTLGQGPEFLTYFQNEAQLEKSRLLSDRFSAERPKGSFSTLEIQRTEQGDSAMYLCASSLPGRTEAFFGQGTRLTVV.

This clonotype was detected only a few times. The genes are TRBV20-1 and TRBJ2-3, with D perhaps TRBD2 (5 bases). This CDR3 has 15 amino acids. V lost 1 base and J 2 bases, leaving 13 bases between the germline ends. Germline CDR1 is DFQATT and CDR2 is SNEGSKA (reference sequence). CDR3: CSARVSGGSTDTQYF. The CDR3 DNA follows: TGCAGTGCTAGAGTGTCCGGCGGGTCCACAGATACGCAGTATTTT.

The table lists this clonotype with a few counts. The chain recombines TRBV5-5 with TRBJ2-3; D may be TRBD1 (8 bases). V gave up 3 bases and J gave up 4 bases, with 15 bases separating them. The germline V gene encodes CDR1 SGHKS and CDR2 YYEKEE (reference sequence). The CDR3 extends over 15 amino acids. CDR3 bases: TGTGCCAGCAGCTATCGACAGGGGAGGGCAGATACGCAGTATTTT. This codes for CASSYRQGRADTQYF.

This rearrangement joins TRBV15 to TRBJ2-7; D is perhaps TRBD1 or TRBD2 (5 bases each). V was cut by 1 base and J by 1 base, with 8 bases left in between. The CDR3 runs to 14 residues. In germline, CDR1 is LNHNV, CDR2 YYDKDF (reference sequence). The CDR3 nucleotides are TGTGCCACCAGCAGAGCGGGGACGTCCTACGAGCAGTACTTC. It encodes CATSRAGTSYEQYF.

The J gene is TRBJ2-1, the V gene TRBV12-3 or TRBV12-4; tentatively, D is TRBD2 (5 bases). This CDR3 spans 14 amino acids. The V gene lost 1 base and the J gene lost 12 bases, with 16 bases spanning the gap. The CDR3 spells CASSLGTALRLQFF. The CDR3 coding sequence is TGTGCCAGCAGTTTAGGGACTGCCCTCCGGTTGCAGTTCTTC.

This clonotype was detected a few times. V and J are TRBV18 and TRBJ2-3; 14 bases are a match to TRBD2. After removal of 5 bases from V and 3 bases from J, the junction contained 4 bases not matched to a gene. Germline V gene lookup returns CDR1 KGHSH and CDR2 LQKENI. The CDR3 runs 16 residues. As DNA, the CDR3 is TGTGCCAGCTCAACGGGACTAGCGGGAGTGACAGATACGCAGTATTTT. The encoded protein is CASSTGLAGVTDTQYF.

This clonotype was counted at least ten times. The genes are TRBV11-2 and TRBJ2-2; D gene uncertain. There are 12 residues in the CDR3. V lost 5 bases and J 6 bases, leaving 7 bases between the germline ends. CDR1 is SGHAT, CDR2 FQNNGV, per germline. The CDR3 sequence is CASSPRSGELFF. CDR3 DNA: TGTGCCAGCAGCCCCCGGTCCGGGGAGCTGTTTTTT. Drawing the rest from reference TRBV11-2 and TRBJ2-2, the complete variable domain is EAGVAQSPRYKIIEKRQSVAFWCNPISGHATLYWYQQILGQGPKLLIQFQNNGVVDDSQLPKDRFSAERLKGVDSTLKIQPAKLEDSAVYLCASSPRSGELFFGEGSRLTVL.

The CDR3 protein is CASIQGARNTEAFF. The CDR3 DNA reads as TGCGCCAGCATCCAGGGGGCGCGGAACACTGAAGCTTTCTTT. This chain joins TRBV10-2 and TRBJ1-1, with TRBD1 identical over 8 bases. The CDR3 is 14 residues long. With V trimmed by 7 bases and J by 1 base, 5 bases remained unmatched. The germline gives CDR1 WSHSY, CDR2 SAAADI.

The rearrangement uses TRBV6-5 and TRBJ1-4; D is uncertain. The CDR3 has 12 amino acids. The V and J ends lost 8 bases and 7 bases respectively, with 11 bases between them. Germline V CDR1 and CDR2: MNHEY, SVGAGI. The CDR3 DNA reads as TGTGCCAGCGGTGGATGGGGTGAAAAACTGTTTTTT. Its protein is CASGGWGEKLFF.

Many counts were recorded for this clonotype. The J gene is TRBJ1-6, the V gene TRBV12-3 or TRBV12-4; 8 nucleotides agree with TRBD1. The trim removed 2 bases at V and 8 bases at J, leaving 2 bases unmatched. The CDR3 has 14 amino acids. CDR3 in DNA: TGTGCCAGCAGTTTACAGGGGGCGGATTCACCCCTCCACTTT. This sequence encodes CASSLQGADSPLHF.